Below, 19 T cell receptor beta chains from the same sample are listed, as sequenced in a study of blood T cells in healthy people across ages. For the second PCR, which ran for roughly 6 to 11 cycles, a sample-barcoded 5' primer and a J-beta primer mix were used. MiXCR, run by TCRdb on the 5' RACE reads, gives a single entry per CDR3 protein. Here the sample spans approximately 900,000 distinct CDR3 sequences, around 49% being singletons. The sample was blood. The receptors originated from a man aged 25 to 45 in good health.

The sample holds a few counts of this clonotype. The CDR3 DNA follows: TGCGCCAGCAGCCCTACCCCGGACAGGGACAATGAGCAGTACTTC. As protein: CASSPTPDRDNEQYF. The chain carries TRBV4-1 and TRBJ2-7; 8 nucleotides match TRBD1. Germline loops: CDR1 MGHRA, CDR2 YSYEKL. This CDR3 spans 15 amino acids. J lost 7 bases, V lost 4 bases, and 12 bases had no gene match.

V and J are TRBV15 and TRBJ1-3; a weak D match, TRBD1 (5 bases). Germline CDR1 LNHNV, CDR2 YYDKDF (reference sequence). The CDR3 spans 15 residues. V lost 5 bases, J lost 0 bases, and 11 bases lay in between. The CDR3 coding sequence is TGTGCCACCAGCGGGGACGGCTACTCTGGAAACACCATATATTTT. Protein: CATSGDGYSGNTIYF.

This chain joins TRBV20-1 and TRBJ2-7, with 7 bases lining up with TRBD2. The J call may be in error: the DNA end matches TRBJ2-4 better. The CDR3 runs 14 residues. The V gene's germline CDR1 is DFQATT and CDR2 SNEGSKA (reference sequence). CDR3 sequence: CSARDVSSGNIQYF. In DNA form, the CDR3 reads TGCAGTGCTAGAGATGTCTCTAGCGGAAACATTCAGTACTTC.

The table lists this clonotype with a few counts. V and J are TRBV29-1 and TRBJ2-1; 16 bases line up with TRBD2. Germline lookup yields CDR1 SQVTM and CDR2 ANQGSEA. V lost 6 bases and J lost 9; bases outside the gene matches: 2. The CDR3 loop spans 13 amino acids. DNA for the CDR3: TGCAGCGTCGGGACTAGCGGGAGGGTTGAGCAGTTCTTC. Amino acids: CSVGTSGRVEQFF.

This chain connects TRBV4-1 to TRBJ1-6; D remains unclear. Trimming took 0 bases from V and 7 from J, leaving 10 bases between them. The CDR3 is made up of 15 amino acids. CDR1 MGHRA and CDR2 YSYEKL come from the germline V gene. The CDR3 is CASSQDYGVNSPLHF. CDR3 bases: TGCGCCAGCAGCCAAGATTACGGGGTGAATTCACCCCTCCACTTT.

This clonotype was picked up many times. The rearrangement joins TRBV7-2 to TRBJ2-6; D call uncertain. This CDR3 contains 16 residues. Germline values: CDR1 SGHTA, CDR2 FQGNSA. Trimming took 2 bases from V and 2 from J, leaving 10 bases between them. The DNA of the CDR3 is TGTGCCAGCAGCTTACAAGTCGACCCTGGGGCCAACGTCCTGACTTTC. Encoded protein: CASSLQVDPGANVLTF.

The genes are TRBV28 and TRBJ2-3; TRBD1 matches 7 bases. In germline, CDR1 is MDHEN, CDR2 SYDVKM. The trim removed 5 bases at V and 6 bases at J, leaving 11 bases unmatched. CDR3 length equals 15 residues. The CDR3 DNA is TGTGCCAGCAGTCCTCATGACAGGGAGAGCGATACGCAGTATTTT. The encoded protein is CASSPHDRESDTQYF.

The chain employs TRBV20-1 and TRBJ1-4; no reliable D call. Trimming left V 2 bases short and J 4 bases short, with 11 bases between. CDR1 and CDR2 (germline): DFQATT, SNEGSKA (reference sequence). The CDR3 spans 14 residues. The CDR3 coding sequence is TGCAGTGCTAGACCCCCCGAGTTTAATGAAAAACTGTTTTTT. It is translated as CSARPPEFNEKLFF.

This clonotype was found a few times. This chain uses TRBV7-2 with TRBJ2-3, with 9 bases aligning to TRBD2. This CDR3 comprises 15 residues. V trimming: 7 bases; J trimming: 0 bases; junction bases outside the gene matches: 5. Germline lookup yields CDR1 SGHTA and CDR2 FQGNSA. The CDR3 loop reads CASTTTSGSTDTQYF. The CDR3, as DNA: TGTGCCAGCACCACGACTAGCGGAAGCACAGATACGCAGTATTTT.

This sequence joins TRBV4-1 and TRBJ2-1; D unresolved. Germline lookup yields CDR1 MGHRA and CDR2 YSYEKL. With 3 bases removed from V and 6 bases from J, the gap between germline ends came to 12 bases. This CDR3 region has 14 residues. CDR3 sequence (DNA): TGCGCCAGCAGCCAGCAGCTATTAGGCAATGAGCAGTTCTTC. Its translation: CASSQQLLGNEQFF.

The chain uses TRBV5-1 and TRBJ2-1, with TRBD2 matching 11 bases. Germline CDR1 SGHRS, CDR2 YFSETQ. Trimming removed 0 bases from V and 3 bases from J; junction bases left unmatched: 11. This CDR3 spans 19 amino acids. The CDR3 protein is CASSLGLRLAGSDYNEQFF. The CDR3 DNA is TGCGCCAGCAGCTTGGGTTTGAGACTAGCGGGGTCCGACTACAATGAGCAGTTCTTC.

The V gene is TRBV20-1, the J gene TRBJ2-4; 8 nucleotides match TRBD1. The J call could be wrong; TRBJ2-5 is a better fit for the DNA end. This CDR3 is built from 15 residues. From germline, CDR1 is DFQATT and CDR2 SNEGSKA (reference sequence). The CDR3 reads CSAREFRAGTGTQYF. In nucleotides, the CDR3 is TGCAGTGCTAGAGAATTCCGGGCCGGGACAGGGACCCAGTACTTC.

V is TRBV18 and J is TRBJ2-7; D tentatively fits TRBD1 or TRBD2 (5 bases each). The V end lost 2 bases, the J end lost 7 bases, and 9 bases lay between the germline ends. Looked up from germline, CDR1 is KGHSH and CDR2 is LQKENI. This CDR3 is 12 amino acids long. The CDR3 DNA is TGTGCCAGCTCACCAGGGACGGCTGAGCAGTACTTC. It is translated as CASSPGTAEQYF.

This chain uses TRBV6-1 with TRBJ1-5; the D gene is possibly TRBD1 (5 bases). The CDR3 is 15 amino acids. Germline CDR1 and CDR2: MNHNS and SASEGT. Trimming took 4 bases from V and 3 from J, leaving 13 bases between them. The CDR3 sequence: CASSGGRSHNQPQHF. The CDR3 DNA follows: TGTGCCAGCAGTGGGGGACGTTCCCACAATCAGCCCCAGCATTTT.

J is TRBJ1-2 and V is TRBV20-1; a possible D gene is TRBD1 (6 bases). Per the germline V gene, CDR1 is DFQATT and CDR2 is SNEGSKA (reference sequence). V was trimmed by 1 base and J by 1 base, leaving 10 bases between them. The length of the CDR3 is 14 residues. For the CDR3, the DNA is TGCAGTGCTAGAGTAGGGGGAAATAACTATGGCTACACCTTC. It translates to CSARVGGNNYGYTF.

The chain combines TRBV4-2 with TRBJ2-3; D may be TRBD2 (7 bases). There are 15 residues in the CDR3. Germline-derived CDR1 and CDR2 are LGHNA and YNFKEQ. V lost 4 bases, J lost 2 bases, and 13 bases lay in between. CDR3 sequence: CASSPGEGSTDTQYF. The CDR3 nucleotides read TGTGCCAGCAGCCCAGGGGAGGGTTCCACAGATACGCAGTATTTT.

V is TRBV28 and J is TRBJ1-2; TRBD1 is a possible D gene (5 bases). Per germline, CDR1 MDHEN and CDR2 SYDVKM. V was shortened by 10 bases and J by 0 bases, with 9 bases between the two germline ends. The CDR3 extends over 12 amino acids. As DNA, the CDR3 is TGTGCCACCTTACAGGCTAACTATGGCTACACCTTC. It codes for CATLQANYGYTF.

The J gene is TRBJ1-2, the V gene TRBV9; TRBD1 agrees at 8 bases. The germline CDR1 and CDR2 sequences are SGDLS and YYNGEE. V lost 3 bases and J lost 0; bases outside the gene matches: 22. There are 21 residues in the CDR3. The CDR3 bases are TGTGCCAGCAGCGACTGGACAGGGAAAGCCTACGACGCGAGAACTAACTATGGCTACACCTTC. Its protein is CASSDWTGKAYDARTNYGYTF.

The chain recombines TRBV5-6 with TRBJ2-7; D is unresolved. CDR1 SGHDT and CDR2 YYEEEE come from the germline V gene. V was shortened by 0 bases and J by 7 bases, with 14 bases between the two germline ends. The length of the CDR3 is 14 residues. The CDR3 nucleotides are TGTGCCAGCAGCTTGGAAAACCTGGGCAATGAGCAGTACTTC. Residues: CASSLENLGNEQYF.